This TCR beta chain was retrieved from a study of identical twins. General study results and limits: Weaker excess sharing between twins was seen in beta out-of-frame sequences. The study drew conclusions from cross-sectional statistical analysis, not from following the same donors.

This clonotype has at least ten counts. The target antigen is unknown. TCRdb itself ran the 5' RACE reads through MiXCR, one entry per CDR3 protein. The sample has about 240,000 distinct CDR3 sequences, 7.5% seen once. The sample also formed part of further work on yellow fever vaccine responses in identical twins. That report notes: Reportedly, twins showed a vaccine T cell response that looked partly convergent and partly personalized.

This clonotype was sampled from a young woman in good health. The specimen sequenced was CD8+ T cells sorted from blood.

CDR3 residues: CASSMGSGRYEQFF. The DNA for the CDR3 is TGCGCCAGCAGCATGGGGTCGGGGCGGTATGAGCAGTTCTTC. This rearrangement joins TRBV5-1 to TRBJ2-1; D possibly uses TRBD1 or TRBD2 (5 bases each). Deletions cut 4 bases from V and 8 bases from J, with 16 bases between. Germline V CDR1 and CDR2: SGHRS, YFSETQ. The CDR3 length is 14 residues. Drawing the rest from reference TRBV5-1 and TRBJ2-1, the complete variable domain is KAGVTQTPRYLIKTRGQQVTLSCSPISGHRSVSWYQQTPGQGLQFLFEYFSETQRNKGNFPGRFSGRQFSNSRSEMNVSTLELGDSALYLCASSMGSGRYEQFFGPGTRLTVL.